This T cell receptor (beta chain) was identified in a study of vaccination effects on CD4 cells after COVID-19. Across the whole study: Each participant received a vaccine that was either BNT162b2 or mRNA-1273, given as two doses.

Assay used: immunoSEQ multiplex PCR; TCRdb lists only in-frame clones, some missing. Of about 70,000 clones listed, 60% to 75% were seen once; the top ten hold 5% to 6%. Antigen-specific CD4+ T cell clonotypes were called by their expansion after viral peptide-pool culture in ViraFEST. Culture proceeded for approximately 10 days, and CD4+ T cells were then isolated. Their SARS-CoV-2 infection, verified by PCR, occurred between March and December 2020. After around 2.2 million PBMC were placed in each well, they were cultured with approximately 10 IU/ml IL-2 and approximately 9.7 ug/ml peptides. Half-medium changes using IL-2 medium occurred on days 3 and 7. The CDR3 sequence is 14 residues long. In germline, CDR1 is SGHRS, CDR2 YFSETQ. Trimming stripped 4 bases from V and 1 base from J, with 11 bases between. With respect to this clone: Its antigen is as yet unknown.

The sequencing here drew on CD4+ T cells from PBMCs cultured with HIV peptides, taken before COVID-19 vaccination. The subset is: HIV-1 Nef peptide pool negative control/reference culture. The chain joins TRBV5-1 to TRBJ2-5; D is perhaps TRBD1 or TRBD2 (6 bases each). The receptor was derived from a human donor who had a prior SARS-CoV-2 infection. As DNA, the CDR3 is TGCGCCAGCAGCGACAGGAGGGGCCAAGAGACCCAGTACTTC. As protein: CASSDRRGQETQYF. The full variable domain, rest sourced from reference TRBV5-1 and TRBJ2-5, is KAGVTQTPRYLIKTRGQQVTLSCSPISGHRSVSWYQQTPGQGLQFLFEYFSETQRNKGNFPGRFSGRQFSNSRSEMNVSTLELGDSALYLCASSDRRGQETQYFGPGTRLLVL.